Below, 2 T cell receptor beta chains from the same sample are listed, as sequenced in a study of blood T cells in healthy people across ages (dated by TCRdb to between 2015 and 2016). Library creation used 5' RACE. TCRdb lists the instrument as Illumina HiSeq 2500. The second PCR ran for about 6 to 11 cycles and used a J-beta primer mix along with a sample-barcoded 5' primer. The public reads were reprocessed in TCRdb via fastp at Q25 and MiXCR, keeping in-frame beta chains. All rows with the same CDR3 protein become a single entry with the most common DNA and genes. The sample yields 1.5 million to 2 million distinct CDR3 sequences; 28% were counted once. The ten largest make up over 7% of the sample. Specimen: blood. These receptors all come from a woman in her 30s in good health.

This clonotype was counted a few times. The rearrangement links TRBV19 to TRBJ2-7, with D perhaps assigned TRBD1 or TRBD2 (7 bases each). Germline-derived CDR1 and CDR2 are LNHDA and SQIVND (reference sequence). The CDR3 covers 14 residues. V was cut by 4 bases and J by 3 bases, with 13 bases left in between. CDR3 bases: TGTGCCAGTAGTACTGGGAGGGGGCACTACGAGCAGTACTTC. Amino acid sequence: CASSTGRGHYEQYF.

The chain has TRBV2 and TRBJ2-2; TRBD1 matches 7 bases. V gave up 6 bases and J gave up 4 bases; unmatched junction bases: 8. The CDR3 totals 15 residues. Germline V gives CDR1 SNHLY, CDR2 FYNNEI. The CDR3 DNA reads TGTGCCAGCAGGCCCGGACAGGTTGGCACCGGGGAGCTGTTTTTT. The encoded protein is CASRPGQVGTGELFF.